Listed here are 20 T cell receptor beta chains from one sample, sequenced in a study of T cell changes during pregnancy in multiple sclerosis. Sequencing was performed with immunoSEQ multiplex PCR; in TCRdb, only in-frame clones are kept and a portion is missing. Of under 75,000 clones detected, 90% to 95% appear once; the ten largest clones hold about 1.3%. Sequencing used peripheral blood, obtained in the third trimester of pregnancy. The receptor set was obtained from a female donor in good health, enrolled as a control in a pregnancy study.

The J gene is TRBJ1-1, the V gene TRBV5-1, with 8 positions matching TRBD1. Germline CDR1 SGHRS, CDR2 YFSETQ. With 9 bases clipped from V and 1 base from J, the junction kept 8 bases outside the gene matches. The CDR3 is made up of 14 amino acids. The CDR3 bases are TGCGCCACAGGACAGGGAACGGCGAACACTGAAGCTTTCTTT. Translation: CATGQGTANTEAFF.

CDR3 sequence reads: CASSPLKLGANEQFF. In DNA, the CDR3 is TGTGCCAGCAGCCCGTTAAAGCTAGGGGCAAATGAGCAGTTCTTC. The genes are TRBV7-2 and TRBJ2-1, with a possible D match to TRBD1 (5 bases). Looked up from germline, CDR1 is SGHTA and CDR2 is FQGNSA. The length of the CDR3 is 15 residues. Between the trimmed V and J ends, which lost 5 bases and 7 bases, there was a span of 18 bases. Full variable domain (outside the CDR3, taken from reference TRBV7-2 and TRBJ2-1): GAGVSQSPSNKVTEKGKDVELRCDPISGHTALYWYRQSLGQGLEFLIYFQGNSAPDKSGLPSDRFSAERTGGSVSTLTIQRTQQEDSAVYLCASSPLKLGANEQFFGPGTRLTVL.

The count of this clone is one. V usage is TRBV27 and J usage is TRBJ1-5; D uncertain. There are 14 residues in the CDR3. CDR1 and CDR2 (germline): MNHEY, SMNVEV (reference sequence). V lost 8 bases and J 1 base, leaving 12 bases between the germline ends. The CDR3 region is CASRPGLSNQPQHF. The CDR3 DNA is TGTGCCAGCCGACCCGGACTCAGCAATCAGCCCCAGCATTTT.

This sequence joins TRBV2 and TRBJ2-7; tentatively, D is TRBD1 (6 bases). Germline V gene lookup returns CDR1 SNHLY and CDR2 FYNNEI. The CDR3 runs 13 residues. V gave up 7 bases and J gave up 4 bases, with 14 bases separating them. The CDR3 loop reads CASKGTMTYEQYF. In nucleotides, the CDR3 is TGTGCCAGCAAGGGGACAATGACTTACGAGCAGTACTTC.

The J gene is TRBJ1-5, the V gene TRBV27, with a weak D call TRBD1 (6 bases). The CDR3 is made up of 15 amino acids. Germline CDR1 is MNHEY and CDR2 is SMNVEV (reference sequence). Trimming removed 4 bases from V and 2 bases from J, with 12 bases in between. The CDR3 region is CASSSTGWGNQPQHF. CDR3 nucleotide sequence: TGTGCCAGCAGTTCCACAGGGTGGGGCAATCAGCCCCAGCATTTT.

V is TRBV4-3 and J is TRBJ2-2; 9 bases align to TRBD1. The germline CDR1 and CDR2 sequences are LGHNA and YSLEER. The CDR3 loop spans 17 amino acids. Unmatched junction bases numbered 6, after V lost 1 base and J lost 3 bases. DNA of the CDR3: TGCGCCAGCAGCCAAGCCGGGACAGGGCGATACACCGGGGAGCTGTTTTTT. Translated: CASSQAGTGRYTGELFF.

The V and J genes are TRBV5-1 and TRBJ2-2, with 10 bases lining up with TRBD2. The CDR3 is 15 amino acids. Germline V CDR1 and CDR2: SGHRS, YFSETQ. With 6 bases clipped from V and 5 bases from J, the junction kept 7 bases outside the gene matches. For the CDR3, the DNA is TGCGCCAGCACCCCGACTAGCGGGCCGACCGGGGAGCTGTTTTTT. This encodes CASTPTSGPTGELFF.

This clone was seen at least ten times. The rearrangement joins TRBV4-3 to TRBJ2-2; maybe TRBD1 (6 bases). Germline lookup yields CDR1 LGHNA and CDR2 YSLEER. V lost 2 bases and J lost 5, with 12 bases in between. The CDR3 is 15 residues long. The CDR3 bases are TGCGCCAGCAGCCAATCGACAGGCTGGACCGGGGAGCTGTTTTTT. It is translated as CASSQSTGWTGELFF.

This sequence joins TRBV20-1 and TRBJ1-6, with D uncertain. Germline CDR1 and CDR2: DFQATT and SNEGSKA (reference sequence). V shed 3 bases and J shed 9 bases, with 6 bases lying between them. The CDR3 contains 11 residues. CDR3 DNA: TGCAGTGCTAGCGGCGGTTCACCCCTCCACTTT. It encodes CSASGGSPLHF.

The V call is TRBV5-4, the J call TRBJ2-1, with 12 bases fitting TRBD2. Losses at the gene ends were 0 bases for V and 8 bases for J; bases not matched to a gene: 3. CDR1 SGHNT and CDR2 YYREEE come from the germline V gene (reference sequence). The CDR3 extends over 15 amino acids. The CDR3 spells CASSLARTSGDEQFF. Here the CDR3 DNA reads TGTGCCAGCAGCTTGGCGCGGACTAGCGGGGATGAGCAGTTCTTC.

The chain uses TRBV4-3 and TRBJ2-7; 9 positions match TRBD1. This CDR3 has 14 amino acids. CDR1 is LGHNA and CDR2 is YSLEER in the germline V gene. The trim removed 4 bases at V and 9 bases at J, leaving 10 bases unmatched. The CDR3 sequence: CASSPYVGQGSQYF. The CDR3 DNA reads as TGCGCCAGCAGCCCATATGTGGGACAGGGCTCGCAGTACTTC.

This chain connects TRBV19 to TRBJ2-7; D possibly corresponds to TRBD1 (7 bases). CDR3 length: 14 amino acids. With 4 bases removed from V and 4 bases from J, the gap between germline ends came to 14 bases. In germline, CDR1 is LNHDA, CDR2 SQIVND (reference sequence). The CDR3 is CASSTRDSGYEQYF. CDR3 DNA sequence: TGTGCCAGTAGTACGCGGGACAGCGGATACGAGCAGTACTTC. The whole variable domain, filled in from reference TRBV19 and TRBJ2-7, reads DGGITQSPKYLFRKEGQNVTLSCEQNLNHDAMYWYRQDPGQGLRLIYYSQIVNDFQKGDIAEGYSVSREKKESFPLTVTSAQKNPTAFYLCASSTRDSGYEQYFGPGTRLTVT.

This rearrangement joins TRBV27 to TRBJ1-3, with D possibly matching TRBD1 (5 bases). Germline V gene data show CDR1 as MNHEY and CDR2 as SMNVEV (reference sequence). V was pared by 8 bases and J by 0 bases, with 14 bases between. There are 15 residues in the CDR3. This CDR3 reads CASGLGQGSGNTIYF. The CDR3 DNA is TGTGCCAGCGGGTTGGGTCAGGGCTCTGGAAACACCATATATTTT.

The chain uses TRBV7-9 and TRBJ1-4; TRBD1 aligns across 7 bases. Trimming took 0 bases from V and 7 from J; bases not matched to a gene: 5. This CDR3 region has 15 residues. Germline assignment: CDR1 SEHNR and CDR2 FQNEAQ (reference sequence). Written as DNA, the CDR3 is TGTGCCAGCAGCTTAGCGTACAGGGGAGGTGAAAAACTGTTTTTT. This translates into CASSLAYRGGEKLFF.

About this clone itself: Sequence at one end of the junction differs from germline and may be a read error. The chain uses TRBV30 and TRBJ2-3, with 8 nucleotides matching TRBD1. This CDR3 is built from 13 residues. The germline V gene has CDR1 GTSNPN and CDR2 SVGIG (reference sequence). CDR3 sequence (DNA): TGTGCCTGGAATCCGGGGGCAGGGGGCGTTTTAGGGTTT. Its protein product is CAWNPGAGGVLGF.

CDR3 amino acids: CASSQGTTGLQPQHF. In DNA, the CDR3 is TGCGCCAGCAGCCAAGGGACGACGGGGTTACAGCCCCAGCATTTT. V is TRBV4-3 and J is TRBJ1-5; no definite D call. The germline V and J ends were trimmed by 1 base and 7 bases, with 14 bases remaining between them. Germline loops: CDR1 LGHNA, CDR2 YSLEER. This CDR3 spans 15 amino acids.

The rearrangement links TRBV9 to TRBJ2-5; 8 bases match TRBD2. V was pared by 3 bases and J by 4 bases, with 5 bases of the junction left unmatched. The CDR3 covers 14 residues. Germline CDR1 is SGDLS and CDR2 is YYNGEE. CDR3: CASSAGRVAETQYF. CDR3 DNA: TGTGCCAGCAGCGCCGGGAGGGTAGCAGAGACCCAGTACTTC.

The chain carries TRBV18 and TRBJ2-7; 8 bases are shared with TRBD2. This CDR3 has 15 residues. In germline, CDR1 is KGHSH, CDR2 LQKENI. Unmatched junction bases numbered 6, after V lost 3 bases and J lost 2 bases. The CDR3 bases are TGTGCCAGCTCACCCGCGGGGGGCGACCCCTACGAGCAGTACTTC. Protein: CASSPAGGDPYEQYF.

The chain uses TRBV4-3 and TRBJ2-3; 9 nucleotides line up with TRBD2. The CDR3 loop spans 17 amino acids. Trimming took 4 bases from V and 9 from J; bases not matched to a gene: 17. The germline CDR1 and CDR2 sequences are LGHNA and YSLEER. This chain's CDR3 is CASSRSLSGGPPGTQYF. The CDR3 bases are TGCGCCAGCAGCCGATCTCTTAGCGGGGGCCCACCGGGGACGCAGTATTTT.

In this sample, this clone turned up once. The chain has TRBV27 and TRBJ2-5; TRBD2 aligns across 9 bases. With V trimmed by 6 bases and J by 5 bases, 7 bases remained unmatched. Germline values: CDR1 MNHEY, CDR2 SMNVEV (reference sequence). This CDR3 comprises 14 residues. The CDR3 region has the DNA TGTGCCAGCAGAGGACCCAGCGGGGGGGAGACCCAGTACTTC. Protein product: CASRGPSGGETQYF.